Listed here are 20 T cell receptor beta chains from one sample, sequenced in a study of PD-L1 blockade in urothelial cancer (dated by TCRdb to the late 2010s). The library was built by means of the immunoSEQ multiplex PCR assay. This is the immuneACCESS table as TCRdb keeps it, with only in-frame sequences that have V and J called. A part of the clones is gone; compared with another copy, unresolved V genes explain less than half, and the rest is unexplained. Within this sample are approximately 100,000 clones, with approximately 86% of them counted one time only. The biggest ten clones account for around 2.4% of the sample. The specimen was PBMCs, collected around atezolizumab (anti-PD-L1) treatment. All receptors come from a man in his forties or fifties with urothelial cancer.

The chain is built from TRBV18 and TRBJ2-3; the match to TRBD1 covers 9 bases. CDR3 length: 16 residues. V was pared by 4 bases and J by 4 bases, with 9 bases of the junction left unmatched. CDR1 is KGHSH, CDR2 LQKENI, per germline. In DNA, the CDR3 is TGTGCCAGCTCACTCGGACAGGGGCATATAGCAGATACGCAGTATTTT. It is translated as CASSLGQGHIADTQYF.

This clone was seen only once. The J gene is TRBJ1-5, the V gene TRBV19; tentative D call: TRBD1 (6 bases). The V end was cut by 3 bases, the J end by 6 bases, with 12 bases between. Germline V CDR1 and CDR2: LNHDA, SQIVND (reference sequence). The CDR3 contains 14 residues. This CDR3 reads CASSIMAGVQPQHF. The CDR3, as DNA: TGTGCCAGTAGTATCATGGCAGGGGTTCAGCCCCAGCATTTT.

V gene TRBV6-6 combines with J gene TRBJ2-3; no reliable D call. Germline CDR1 and CDR2: MNHNY and SVGAGI (reference sequence). The germline V and J ends were trimmed by 5 bases and 3 bases, with 12 bases remaining between them. The CDR3 loop spans 14 amino acids. The chain's CDR3 is CASSDGLGTDTQYF. CDR3 in DNA: TGTGCCAGCAGTGACGGCCTCGGGACAGATACGCAGTATTTT.

The chain recombines TRBV15 with TRBJ2-7; 13 bases align to TRBD2. Germline V CDR1 and CDR2: LNHNV, YYDKDF (reference sequence). Trimming took 3 bases from V and 7 from J; bases not matched to a gene: 6. CDR3 size: 15 residues. CDR3 DNA sequence: TGTGCCACCAGCAGGAATCCGACTAGCGGGGGGGAGCAGTACTTC. It specifies CATSRNPTSGGEQYF.

V is TRBV19 and J is TRBJ1-1, with a possible D match to TRBD1 (5 bases). Germline V gives CDR1 LNHDA, CDR2 SQIVND (reference sequence). V was shortened by 5 bases and J by 6 bases, with 13 bases between the two germline ends. The CDR3 extends over 13 amino acids. The CDR3 reads CASSFGRAAEAFF. In DNA, the CDR3 is TGTGCCAGTAGTTTTGGCAGGGCGGCTGAAGCTTTCTTT. Drawing the rest from reference TRBV19 and TRBJ1-1, the complete variable domain is DGGITQSPKYLFRKEGQNVTLSCEQNLNHDAMYWYRQDPGQGLRLIYYSQIVNDFQKGDIAEGYSVSREKKESFPLTVTSAQKNPTAFYLCASSFGRAAEAFFGQGTRLTVV.

This chain joins TRBV5-1 and TRBJ2-2, with 7 bases lining up with TRBD1. Germline V gene lookup returns CDR1 SGHRS and CDR2 YFSETQ. The V gene end was trimmed by 5 bases and the J gene end by 4 bases; junction bases not matched to a gene: 5. The CDR3 runs 14 residues. The CDR3: CASSRQGGTGELFF. The CDR3 bases are TGCGCCAGCAGTCGACAGGGCGGCACCGGGGAGCTGTTTTTT. Full variable domain (remainder filled in from reference TRBV5-1 and TRBJ2-2): KAGVTQTPRYLIKTRGQQVTLSCSPISGHRSVSWYQQTPGQGLQFLFEYFSETQRNKGNFPGRFSGRQFSNSRSEMNVSTLELGDSALYLCASSRQGGTGELFFGEGSRLTVL.

The chain combines TRBV14 with TRBJ2-3, with 12 positions matching TRBD2. CDR1 is SGHDN and CDR2 is FVKESK in the germline V gene. The J segment lost 0 bases and the V segment lost 2 bases, leaving 9 bases of the junction unmatched. CDR3 length: 19 amino acids. CDR3 in amino acids: CASSQQLAGGRKSTDTQYF. As DNA, the CDR3 is TGTGCCAGCAGCCAACAACTAGCGGGAGGACGTAAAAGCACAGATACGCAGTATTTT.

The chain joins TRBV18 to TRBJ1-1, with D perhaps matching TRBD1 (5 bases). Germline V gene lookup returns CDR1 KGHSH and CDR2 LQKENI. The CDR3 has 14 residues. Trimming shortened V by 1 base and J by 2 bases, and 8 bases separated the two germline ends. The CDR3 here is CASSPQTVNTEAFF. CDR3 bases: TGTGCCAGCTCACCACAGACAGTTAACACTGAAGCTTTCTTT.

The sample holds a few counts of this clone. This rearrangement joins TRBV18 to TRBJ1-1; tentatively, D is TRBD1 (6 bases). The CDR3 extends over 16 amino acids. Germline V CDR1 and CDR2: KGHSH, LQKENI. Trimming shortened V by 6 bases and J by 0 bases, and 17 bases separated the two germline ends. CDR3 residues: CASSVGRGALNTEAFF. CDR3 in DNA: TGTGCCAGCTCCGTGGGCAGGGGAGCATTGAACACTGAAGCTTTCTTT.

This clone was recorded only once. The chain recombines TRBV28 with TRBJ2-7, with 7 bases lining up with TRBD1. Germline lookup yields CDR1 MDHEN and CDR2 SYDVKM. J was trimmed by 5 bases and V by 6 bases; bases with no gene match: 13. The CDR3 has 15 amino acids. Here the CDR3 DNA reads TGTGCCAGCAGCCCCCCCCGACAGGGCTTCGACGAGCAGTACTTC. This sequence encodes CASSPPRQGFDEQYF.

V usage is TRBV9 and J usage is TRBJ1-3; TRBD1 matches 10 bases. With V trimmed by 0 bases and J by 0 bases, 12 bases remained unmatched. The CDR3 runs to 20 residues. Germline V gene lookup returns CDR1 SGDLS and CDR2 YYNGEE. CDR3 sequence reads: CASSVGARQGATSSGNTIYF. CDR3 in DNA: TGTGCCAGCAGCGTAGGAGCGAGACAGGGGGCGACGTCCTCTGGAAACACCATATATTTT.

V is TRBV10-2 and J is TRBJ1-5; 7 bases map to TRBD1. Germline V lookup: CDR1 WSHSY, CDR2 SAAADI. The CDR3 contains 14 residues. V lost 3 bases to trimming and J lost 6 bases; unmatched junction nucleotides: 5. The DNA of the CDR3 is TGCGCCAGCAGTGACCCAGGACAGGCTCAGCCCCAGCATTTT. This sequence encodes CASSDPGQAQPQHF.

The chain joins TRBV13 to TRBJ2-3; unclear D gene. The germline CDR1 and CDR2 sequences are PRHDT and FYEKMQ (reference sequence). The CDR3 has 16 residues. Trimming cost V 0 bases and J 6 bases, with 16 bases left between them. The DNA of the CDR3 is TGTGCCAGCAGCTTAGGGGCCCGCAGGCCACAGGATACGCAGTATTTT. This translates into CASSLGARRPQDTQYF.

The chain links TRBV15 to TRBJ1-1; TRBD1 is a possible D gene (6 bases). CDR3 size: 15 residues. Germline CDR1 reads LNHNV; CDR2 reads YYDKDF (reference sequence). Trimming pared 0 bases from V and 6 bases from J, leaving 14 bases between. CDR3: CATSRDLGGLAEAFF. For the CDR3, the DNA is TGTGCCACCAGCAGAGATCTGGGGGGGCTGGCTGAAGCTTTCTTT.

V gene TRBV19 combines with J gene TRBJ2-2, with 9 bases that match TRBD1. Germline values: CDR1 LNHDA, CDR2 SQIVND (reference sequence). There are 14 residues in the CDR3. The V and J ends lost 6 bases and 6 bases, in that order; junction bases with no gene match: 5. CDR3 DNA sequence: TGTGCCAGTAGACTACAGGGGGCGGCCGGGGAGCTGTTTTTT. Translation: CASRLQGAAGELFF.

This clone was seen just once. The rearrangement joins TRBV2 to TRBJ2-3; 9 bases align to TRBD2. CDR1 and CDR2 from the germline V gene are SNHLY and FYNNEI. Trimming at V came to 6 bases and at J to 6 bases, leaving 7 bases not matched to a gene. CDR3 length equals 14 residues. The CDR3 coding sequence is TGTGCCAGCAGGACTAGCGGTGCGGGCGATACGCAGTATTTT. Its protein is CASRTSGAGDTQYF.

The chain uses TRBV28 and TRBJ2-7; 11 bases are shared with TRBD1. Germline-derived CDR1 and CDR2 are MDHEN and SYDVKM. The CDR3 is made up of 15 amino acids. V was pared by 6 bases and J by 3 bases, with 7 bases of the junction left unmatched. This CDR3 reads CASRLGTGGFYEQYF. Written as DNA, the CDR3 is TGTGCCAGCAGACTGGGGACAGGGGGATTCTACGAGCAGTACTTC.

This clone was detected only once. Other DNA sequences in the sample encode the same CDR3. The CDR3 DNA sequence: TGTGCCAGCAGGGACAGCCGCTACGAGCAGTACTTC. Its protein is CASRDSRYEQYF. J is TRBJ2-7 and V is TRBV28, with D perhaps matching TRBD1 (6 bases). The CDR3 sequence is 12 residues long. Germline CDR1 is MDHEN and CDR2 is SYDVKM. Trimming removed 6 bases at V and 3 bases at J, with 9 bases between.

The rearrangement uses TRBV15 and TRBJ2-7; 9 bases align to TRBD2. Germline trimming cut 6 bases from V and 3 bases from J; bases unmatched to any gene: 3. Germline V lookup: CDR1 LNHNV, CDR2 YYDKDF (reference sequence). CDR3 length: 13 residues. In nucleotides, the CDR3 is TGTGCCACCAGAGGGACTAGCAGCTACGAGCAGTACTTC. This encodes CATRGTSSYEQYF.

This clone has just a few counts. The junction departs from the called germline gene at one end, perhaps through a read error. The chain recombines TRBV5-6 with TRBJ1-1, with D perhaps matching TRBD1 (5 bases). CDR3 length equals 14 residues. Germline CDR1 and CDR2: SGHDT and YYEEEE. Here the CDR3 reads CASSTPGLITGAFF. The DNA of the CDR3 is TGTGCCAGCAGCACGCCGGGACTTATAACTGGAGCTTTCTTT.